In this sample, the clone carrying this T cell receptor beta chain turned up once. The CDR3 is made up of 14 amino acids. Trimming stripped 2 bases from V and 0 bases from J, with 6 bases between. Germline values: CDR1 SGHDT, CDR2 YYEEEE. TCRdb keeps only in-frame clones here, not all; method: immunoSEQ multiplex PCR. The sample lists some 790,000 clones, over 60% occurring once. This specimen belongs to a study of shared clonotypes between healthy human individuals. Across the whole study: Used for every donor were three CD4 naive, three CD4 memory, two CD8 naive and one CD8 memory plate.

The chain has TRBV5-6 and TRBJ1-5, with D unresolved. The TCR sequence derives from a woman aged 30 to 39 in good health. Material for sequencing was memory CD4+ T cells sorted from blood. This sample's subset: CD45RA-negative fraction. CDR3 sequence (DNA): TGTGCCAGCAGCTTCTCCGATAGCAATCAGCCCCAGCATTTT. Translating gives CASSFSDSNQPQHF.